Listed here is a single T cell receptor (beta chain). Its antigen is as yet unknown. The CDR3 loop spans 12 amino acids. Per germline, CDR1 SEHNR and CDR2 FQNEAQ (reference sequence). The trim removed 2 bases at V and 14 bases at J, leaving 3 bases unmatched. This sample is drawn from a study of T cell responses to AZD1222 COVID-19 vaccine. Libraries were prepared by immunoSEQ multiplex PCR; TCRdb keeps only in-frame clonotypes and omits some of them. The sample includes roughly 270,000 clones, about 94% of them seen just once. The study, taken as a whole, reports: Targets within unmutated variant regions were reportedly found for nearly half of spike-specific TCRs. Mapped onto spike, vaccine-associated CD4 TCRs spanned it and were dominant at 160-218 and 743-854. When two AZD1222 doses had been given, Spike-specific TCR breadth and depth rose. The donor group comprised mostly white British people and more females; the analysis possibly underestimated clonal diversity.

This sequence joins TRBV7-9 and TRBJ2-1, with 10 bases fitting TRBD1. The sequencing used peripheral blood, collected 28 days after the second AZD1222 dose. The TCR comes from an adult who received the AZD1222 COVID-19 vaccine. CDR3 in amino acids: CASSLYGTGEFF. CDR3 nucleotides: TGTGCCAGCAGCTTATACGGGACAGGGGAGTTCTTC.